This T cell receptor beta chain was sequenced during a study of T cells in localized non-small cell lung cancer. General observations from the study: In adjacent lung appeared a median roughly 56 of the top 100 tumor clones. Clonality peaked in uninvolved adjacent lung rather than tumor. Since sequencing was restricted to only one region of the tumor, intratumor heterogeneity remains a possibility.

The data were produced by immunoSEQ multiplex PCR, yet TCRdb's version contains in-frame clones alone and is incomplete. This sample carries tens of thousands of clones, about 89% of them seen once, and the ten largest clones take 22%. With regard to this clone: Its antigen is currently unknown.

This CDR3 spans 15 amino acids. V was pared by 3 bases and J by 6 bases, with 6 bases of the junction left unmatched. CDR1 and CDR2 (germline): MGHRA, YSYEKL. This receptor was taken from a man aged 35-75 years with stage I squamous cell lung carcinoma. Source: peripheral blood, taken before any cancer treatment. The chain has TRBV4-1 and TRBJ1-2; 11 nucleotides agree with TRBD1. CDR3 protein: CASSHPGQGVHGYTF. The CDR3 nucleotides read TGCGCCAGCAGCCACCCGGGACAGGGGGTCCATGGCTACACCTTC.